This record covers a single T cell receptor (beta chain). This record comes from a study of blood T cell repertoires in COVID-19. For the study at large: Acute and convalescent COVID-19 samples came from the United States, Italy and Spain.

Unmatched junction bases numbered 5, after V lost 7 bases and J lost 6 bases. Germline values: CDR1 MDHEN, CDR2 SYDVKM. The CDR3 is 14 amino acids. Per the original data handling: Reference gene primer amplification gave nucleated cell count estimates. Libraries were prepared by immunoSEQ multiplex PCR; TCRdb keeps only in-frame clonotypes and omits some of them. The V and J calls and clone size come from that table; D and trimming were worked out from the DNA. The sample lists under 95,000 clones, over 75% occurring once. The Seattle patients, enrolled during active infection, were followed longitudinally.

Material for sequencing was peripheral blood. The genes are TRBV28 and TRBJ2-1; 11 bases align to TRBD1. The clonotype was recovered from a man in his fifties with COVID-19, enrolled during active disease. CDR3 sequence: CASNEGQGGNEQFF. The CDR3 DNA sequence: TGTGCCAGCAATGAGGGACAGGGGGGCAATGAGCAGTTCTTC.